A single sample gave rise to the 20 T cell receptor beta chains below, sequenced in a study of T cell repertoires in cytomegalovirus infection. The antigens for these receptors are not known. A single record per CDR3 protein comes from TCRdb applying MiXCR to the reads. The repertoire holds approximately 990,000 distinct CDR3 sequences, around 30% seen once, with around 15% in the top ten. Sequencing used cultured CD8+ T cells from PBMCs, obtained from culture after CMV antigen stimulation. The receptors shown here come from a human donor in good health (CMV status not recorded). Some clones in this sample may be carry-over from other donors' samples.

The V gene is TRBV27, the J gene TRBJ2-7; no clear D. This CDR3 is 13 amino acids long. Germline V gene sequence: CDR1 MNHEY, CDR2 SMNVEV (reference sequence). Trimming pared 3 bases from V and 2 bases from J, leaving 8 bases between. The CDR3 loop is CASSLLGTYEQYF. The DNA of the CDR3 is TGTGCCAGCAGTTTGTTGGGGACCTACGAGCAGTACTTC.

The chain combines TRBV5-1 with TRBJ2-1; 8 bases line up with TRBD1. Germline CDR1 is SGHRS and CDR2 is YFSETQ. The V and J ends lost 4 bases and 0 bases, in that order; junction bases with no gene match: 12. The CDR3 runs 18 residues. CDR3 residues: CASSPGIRQGSSYNEQFF. CDR3 nucleotide sequence: TGCGCCAGCAGCCCCGGAATAAGACAGGGGAGCTCCTACAATGAGCAGTTCTTC.

This clonotype turned up a few times. The CDR3 nucleotides read TGTGCCAGCTCACCGAGTACAGGGGAGATCGGGGAGCTGTTTTTT. The encoded protein is CASSPSTGEIGELFF. The rearrangement links TRBV18 to TRBJ2-2; 7 bases fit TRBD1. Trimming took 3 bases from V and 7 from J; bases not matched to a gene: 8. This CDR3 spans 15 amino acids. In germline, CDR1 is KGHSH, CDR2 LQKENI. The full variable domain, with the rest looked up from reference TRBV18 and TRBJ2-2, is NAGVMQNPRHLVRRRGQEARLRCSPMKGHSHVYWYRQLPEEGLKFMVYLQKENIIDESGMPKERFSAEFPKEGPSILRIQQVVRGDSAAYFCASSPSTGEIGELFFGEGSRLTVL.

V usage is TRBV5-4 and J usage is TRBJ1-1, with D perhaps matching TRBD1 (5 bases). V lost 7 bases to trimming and J lost 3 bases, with 10 bases between them. CDR1 and CDR2 from the germline V gene are SGHNT and YYREEE (reference sequence). The CDR3 has 12 amino acids. DNA for the CDR3: TGTGCCAGCGGGTGGGGGGACACTGAAGCTTTCTTT. It yields the protein CASGWGDTEAFF. Combining the CDR3 with reference TRBV5-4 and TRBJ1-1 gives the whole variable domain ETGVTQSPTHLIKTRGQQVTLRCSSQSGHNTVSWYQQALGQGPQFIFQYYREEENGRGNFPPRFSGLQFPNYSSELNVNALELDDSALYLCASGWGDTEAFFGQGTRLTVV.

The genes are TRBV29-1 and TRBJ1-2; TRBD1 might be the D (5 bases). The CDR3 has 13 amino acids. The V and J ends lost 3 bases and 3 bases respectively, with 11 bases between them. The germline CDR1 and CDR2 sequences are SQVTM and ANQGSEA. The CDR3 here is CSVDDGGDYGYTF. CDR3 DNA sequence: TGCAGCGTTGATGATGGAGGGGACTATGGCTACACCTTC.

Comment on this clonotype: A much larger clone lies one base from this, so it may be a read error. The chain is built from TRBV7-2 and TRBJ1-2; 7 bases fit TRBD1. Germline assignment: CDR1 SGHTA and CDR2 FQGNSA. The CDR3 is 14 residues long. CDR3 sequence reads: CASSPDRFNYGCTF. The CDR3 DNA follows: TGTGCCAGCAGCCCGGACAGGTTTAACTATGGCTGCACCTTC.

This clonotype has only a few counts. This chain connects TRBV6-5 to TRBJ2-2; TRBD1 matches 10 bases. The CDR3 extends over 14 amino acids. The V and J ends lost 7 bases and 7 bases, in that order; junction bases with no gene match: 6. The V gene's germline CDR1 is MNHEY and CDR2 SVGAGI. CDR3 in DNA: TGTGCCAGCACCAGGGACAGGGGTAACGGGGAGCTGTTTTTT. Its translation: CASTRDRGNGELFF.

The sample holds many counts of this clonotype. The chain uses TRBV7-2 and TRBJ2-1; D is undetermined. The CDR3 spans 15 residues. Germline CDR1 reads SGHTA; CDR2 reads FQGNSA. Trimming removed 4 bases at V and 0 bases at J, with 10 bases between. The CDR3 is CASSSVASSYNEQFF. The CDR3 bases are TGTGCCAGCAGCTCCGTTGCCAGCTCCTACAATGAGCAGTTCTTC.

V usage is TRBV4-1 and J usage is TRBJ1-1, with D possibly matching TRBD1 (6 bases). This CDR3 has 15 residues. V was cut by 2 bases and J by 1 base, with 11 bases left in between. Germline-derived CDR1 and CDR2 are MGHRA and YSYEKL. In nucleotides, the CDR3 is TGCGCCAGCAGCCAATCCAGGGGTCCGAACACTGAAGCTTTCTTT. It is translated as CASSQSRGPNTEAFF.

The V call is TRBV20-1, the J call TRBJ1-5; D possibly corresponds to TRBD1 (5 bases). This CDR3 contains 18 residues. Trimming cost V 0 bases and J 3 bases, with 21 bases left between them. Germline CDR1 and CDR2: DFQATT and SNEGSKA (reference sequence). In nucleotides, the CDR3 is TGCAGTGCTAGAGATTCTAACCACCTAGACAGCATCAATCAGCCCCAGCATTTT. Residues: CSARDSNHLDSINQPQHF.

The chain links TRBV4-3 to TRBJ2-3; D not certain. Germline V gives CDR1 LGHNA, CDR2 YSLEER. CDR3 size: 14 residues. Trimming took off 0 bases at V and 2 bases at J, with 6 bases between the two ends. The CDR3 region has the DNA TGCGCCAGCAGCCAAGACTTCATCACAGATACGCAGTATTTT. Amino acids: CASSQDFITDTQYF.

Here the CDR3 DNA reads TGTGCCAGCAGCTTAGGGTTTGACAGTTATAACTATGGCTACACCTTC. As protein: CASSLGFDSYNYGYTF. The chain carries TRBV7-9 and TRBJ1-2; possible D gene TRBD1, 5 bases. V gave up 1 base and J gave up 1 base, with 13 bases separating them. The germline gives CDR1 SEHNR, CDR2 FQNEAQ (reference sequence). The length of the CDR3 is 16 residues.

The V gene is TRBV12-3 or TRBV12-4, the J gene TRBJ2-1; D uncertain. With 6 bases removed from V and 5 bases from J, the gap between germline ends came to 5 bases. This CDR3 has 11 residues. The CDR3 here is CASRANNEQFF. The CDR3 nucleotides are TGTGCCAGCAGAGCAAACAATGAGCAGTTCTTC.

This clonotype occurred a few times. This chain uses TRBV4-1 with TRBJ2-7, with 9 bases matching TRBD2. CDR3 size: 16 residues. The germline CDR1 and CDR2 sequences are MGHRA and YSYEKL. After removal of 2 bases from V and 2 bases from J, the junction contained 7 bases not matched to a gene. Written as DNA, the CDR3 is TGCGCCAGCAGCCAACAAAGCGGGGGGCCCCCCTACGAGCAGTACTTC. It translates to CASSQQSGGPPYEQYF.

This clonotype has only a few counts. J is TRBJ2-5 and V is TRBV12-3 or TRBV12-4; D is unresolved. The V and J ends lost 6 bases and 4 bases respectively, with 15 bases between them. This CDR3 contains 14 residues. The CDR3 here is CASSSNSRGETQYF. CDR3 bases: TGTGCCAGCAGCTCTAACAGCAGAGGAGAGACCCAGTACTTC.

This clonotype occurred many times. The chain carries TRBV7-2 and TRBJ1-1, with 7 bases lining up with TRBD1. Losses at the gene ends were 2 bases for V and 5 bases for J; bases not matched to a gene: 11. Per germline, CDR1 SGHTA and CDR2 FQGNSA. CDR3 length: 16 amino acids. The CDR3 DNA sequence: TGTGCCAGCAGCTTACCTGGACAGGTCTCGCGGACTGAAGCTTTCTTT. It translates to CASSLPGQVSRTEAFF.

This chain joins TRBV6-5 and TRBJ2-5; 8 nucleotides agree with TRBD1. V lost 2 bases, J lost 2 bases, and 4 bases stayed unmatched. The CDR3 is made up of 15 amino acids. From germline, CDR1 is MNHEY and CDR2 SVGAGI. The CDR3 protein is CASSYGQGQQETQYF. The CDR3 coding sequence is TGTGCCAGCAGTTACGGACAGGGCCAACAAGAGACCCAGTACTTC.

The chain combines TRBV7-9 with TRBJ2-5; TRBD1 agrees at 7 bases. This CDR3 has 19 residues. The germline V gene encodes CDR1 SEHNR and CDR2 FQNEAQ (reference sequence). After removal of 4 bases from V and 0 bases from J, the junction contained 17 bases not matched to a gene. In nucleotides, the CDR3 is TGTGCCAGCAGCTACATCCTTTGGGACAGCCCGAGGTACCAAGAGACCCAGTACTTC. Translation gives CASSYILWDSPRYQETQYF. The full variable domain, its missing parts supplied by reference TRBV7-9 and TRBJ2-5, is DTGVSQNPRHKITKRGQNVTFRCDPISEHNRLYWYRQTLGQGPEFLTYFQNEAQLEKSRLLSDRFSAERPKGSFSTLEIQRTEQGDSAMYLCASSYILWDSPRYQETQYFGPGTRLLVL.

This clonotype was detected a few times. The rearrangement uses TRBV28 and TRBJ2-5; 7 bases agree with TRBD1. Germline values: CDR1 MDHEN, CDR2 SYDVKM. V was pared by 7 bases and J by 4 bases, with 9 bases of the junction left unmatched. This CDR3 is 14 amino acids long. Written as DNA, the CDR3 is TGTGCCAGCACCGGGACAGATCCTCTAGAGACCCAGTACTTC. It encodes CASTGTDPLETQYF.

Only a few counts were recorded for this clonotype. The chain is built from TRBV19 and TRBJ2-2, with a tentative D call TRBD1 (5 bases). This CDR3 comprises 15 residues. CDR1 and CDR2 (germline): LNHDA, SQIVND (reference sequence). Trimming cost V 6 bases and J 1 base, with 12 bases left between them. The CDR3 sequence is CASSPITGNTGELFF. In DNA, the CDR3 is TGTGCCAGTAGCCCCATTACAGGGAACACCGGGGAGCTGTTTTTT.